Listed here are 22 T cell receptor beta chains from one sample, sequenced in a study of beta chain features in type 1 diabetes. Notes on the study in general: Shortening of TCRB CDR3s, moderate but significant, appeared in all four CD4+ subsets of Type 1 diabetes patients.

These receptors have no known antigen. The isolated RNA, all of it, was reverse transcribed, so expressed TCRB transcripts were what got sequenced. TCRdb's table, derived via immunoSEQ multiplex PCR, lists solely in-frame clones and lacks some. This sample has 680,000 or so clones, with roughly 13% found just once. Material: naive CD4+ T cells from blood. These receptors were taken from a man younger than 35 with type 1 diabetes.

This clone occurred a few times. This chain uses TRBV10-3 with TRBJ2-5; no clear D gene. The germline V gene encodes CDR1 ENHRY and CDR2 SYGVKD. The CDR3 runs 11 residues. V gave up 6 bases and J gave up 2 bases, with 4 bases separating them. CDR3 residues: CAIRAQETQYF. CDR3 coding DNA: TGTGCCATCAGGGCTCAAGAGACCCAGTACTTC.

The chain is built from TRBV7-9 and TRBJ2-3; the match to TRBD2 covers 7 bases. The V gene end was trimmed by 5 bases and the J gene end by 5 bases; junction bases not matched to a gene: 10. This CDR3 comprises 15 residues. CDR1 SEHNR and CDR2 FQNEAQ come from the germline V gene (reference sequence). The CDR3 DNA follows: TGTGCCAGCAGCCCAACTAGCGCGGAAGGAGATACGCAGTATTTT. It encodes CASSPTSAEGDTQYF.

The rearrangement links TRBV28 to TRBJ1-3, with TRBD1 matching over 8 bases. Looked up from germline, CDR1 is MDHEN and CDR2 is SYDVKM. The J segment lost 0 bases and the V segment lost 6 bases, leaving 10 bases of the junction unmatched. CDR3 length: 17 residues. The CDR3 sequence is CASSLRTGLDSGNTIYF. DNA of the CDR3: TGTGCCAGCAGCCTTAGGACAGGGCTTGACTCTGGAAACACCATATATTTT.

Concerning this clone itself: This sample includes further DNA sequences coding for the same CDR3. The chain has TRBV18 and TRBJ2-3, with unresolved D. The CDR3 is made up of 13 amino acids. Germline V gene sequence: CDR1 KGHSH, CDR2 LQKENI. The V and J ends lost 0 bases and 4 bases respectively, with 5 bases between them. The CDR3 nucleotides read TGTGCCAGCTCACCACCGAGTGCAGATACGCAGTATTTT. The encoded protein is CASSPPSADTQYF.

This clone was recorded a few times. The chain uses TRBV18 and TRBJ1-1; D unresolved. Germline V lookup: CDR1 KGHSH, CDR2 LQKENI. CDR3 size: 14 residues. With 7 bases removed from V and 1 base from J, the gap between germline ends came to 13 bases. The CDR3 reads CASFTGNKNTEAFF. DNA for the CDR3: TGTGCCAGCTTCACGGGCAACAAGAACACTGAAGCTTTCTTT.

V and J are TRBV19 and TRBJ2-1; D is perhaps TRBD2 (6 bases). The V end lost 7 bases, the J end lost 4 bases, and 17 bases lay between the germline ends. In germline, CDR1 is LNHDA, CDR2 SQIVND (reference sequence). The CDR3 is made up of 15 amino acids. CDR3 DNA: TGTGCCAGTATCCCCCACGGGGGAGATTACAATGAGCAGTTCTTC. This gives the protein CASIPHGGDYNEQFF.

The V and J genes are TRBV18 and TRBJ1-1, with D perhaps matching TRBD1 (5 bases). CDR3 length: 13 amino acids. V lost 3 bases, J lost 4 bases, and 9 bases lay in between. CDR1 and CDR2 (germline): KGHSH, LQKENI. The chain's CDR3 is CASSPSGTTEAFF. The CDR3 DNA follows: TGTGCCAGCTCACCCTCAGGGACCACTGAAGCTTTCTTT.

V is TRBV7-2 and J is TRBJ2-1; D perhaps matches TRBD1 (7 bases). Germline assignment: CDR1 SGHTA and CDR2 FQGNSA. The CDR3 has 12 residues. V was shortened by 4 bases and J by 11 bases, with 12 bases between the two germline ends. Written as DNA, the CDR3 is TGTGCCAGCAGCTCGCCAGGGGGGAAGCAGTTCTTC. Its protein is CASSSPGGKQFF.

The chain couples TRBV6-5 to TRBJ2-3; TRBD2 aligns across 9 bases. The V gene's germline CDR1 is MNHEY and CDR2 SVGAGI. The trim removed 5 bases at V and 2 bases at J, leaving 5 bases unmatched. CDR3 length equals 15 residues. CDR3: CASSTAGGLTDTQYF. CDR3 DNA: TGTGCCAGCAGTACAGCGGGGGGTCTCACAGATACGCAGTATTTT.

The table lists this clone with a few counts. V usage is TRBV7-6 and J usage is TRBJ2-3; D gene uncertain. This CDR3 region has 14 residues. The germline gives CDR1 SGHVS, CDR2 FNYEAQ. The V gene lost 2 bases and the J gene lost 3 bases, with 9 bases spanning the gap. The DNA of the CDR3 is TGTGCCAGCAGCTTATCGGCAGGTACAGATACGCAGTATTTT. Its protein product is CASSLSAGTDTQYF.

The chain employs TRBV7-9 and TRBJ2-5; D is unclear. The ends were cut back, 5 bases at V and 5 bases at J, with 12 bases in the middle. The CDR3 consists of 13 residues. CDR1 is SEHNR and CDR2 is FQNEAQ in the germline V gene (reference sequence). This CDR3 reads CASSRTGLETQYF. The CDR3 nucleotides are TGTGCCAGCAGCCGGACCGGGTTGGAGACCCAGTACTTC.

This clone has a handful of counts. The chain recombines TRBV18 with TRBJ1-5, with D possibly being TRBD1 (6 bases). The CDR3 length is 13 residues. Trimming stripped 5 bases from V and 4 bases from J, with 9 bases between. Germline V CDR1 and CDR2: KGHSH, LQKENI. CDR3 amino acids: CASSTTGNQPQHF. DNA of the CDR3: TGTGCCAGCTCAACTACAGGGAATCAGCCCCAGCATTTT.

A single count supports this clone. V gene TRBV10-3 combines with J gene TRBJ2-1; 12 positions agree with TRBD2. Trimming took 6 bases from V and 7 from J; bases not matched to a gene: 13. The CDR3 has 17 residues. Germline CDR1 reads ENHRY; CDR2 reads SYGVKD. This CDR3 reads CAIRLPTSGGPGNEQFF. The CDR3 nucleotides are TGTGCCATCAGACTCCCCACTAGCGGGGGGCCGGGGAATGAGCAGTTCTTC.

Worth noting for this clone: At one end, the junction sequence differs from germline, possibly due to a read error. The rearrangement links TRBV7-7 to TRBJ2-2; tentative D call: TRBD1 (6 bases). CDR3 length: 16 residues. Looked up from germline, CDR1 is SSHAT and CDR2 is FNYEAQ (reference sequence). CDR3 residues: CASSLQGYGNTGELFF. Here the CDR3 DNA reads TGTGCTAGCAGCTTACAGGGTTACGGGAACACCGGGGAGCTGTTTTTT. Combining the CDR3 with reference TRBV7-7 and TRBJ2-2 gives the whole variable domain GAGVSQSPRYKVTKRGQDVTLRCDPISSHATLYWYQQALGQGPEFLTYFNYEAQPDKSGLPSDRFSAERPEGSISTLTIQRTEQRDSAMYRCASSLQGYGNTGELFFGEGSRLTVL.

This clone was detected only a few times. The chain recombines TRBV10-2 with TRBJ2-3; the D gene is possibly TRBD1 (5 bases). V shed 1 base and J shed 0 bases, with 11 bases lying between them. Germline-derived CDR1 and CDR2 are WSHSY and SAAADI. The CDR3 runs 16 residues. The CDR3 here is CASSECWTTSTDTQYF. As DNA, the CDR3 is TGCGCCAGCAGTGAGTGCTGGACAACTAGCACAGATACGCAGTATTTT.

This clone was seen only a few times. The rearrangement uses TRBV11-3 and TRBJ2-5; D may match TRBD1 or TRBD2 (6 bases each). The germline gives CDR1 SGHNT, CDR2 YENEEA. Trimming shortened V by 5 bases and J by 0 bases, and 13 bases separated the two germline ends. The CDR3 has 15 amino acids. Written as DNA, the CDR3 is TGTGCCAGCAGCCCTATAGGGGGGTACCAAGAGACCCAGTACTTC. Protein sequence: CASSPIGGYQETQYF.

A few counts support this clone. The V call is TRBV28, the J call TRBJ2-7, with D uncertain. The CDR3 runs to 12 residues. Germline V CDR1 and CDR2: MDHEN, SYDVKM. Trimming shortened V by 6 bases and J by 2 bases, and 8 bases separated the two germline ends. CDR3 DNA: TGTGCCAGCAGCCGAGAACCCTACGAGCAGTACTTC. This translates into CASSREPYEQYF. Full variable domain (outside the CDR3, taken from reference TRBV28 and TRBJ2-7): DVKVTQSSRYLVKRTGEKVFLECVQDMDHENMFWYRQDPGLGLRLIYFSYDVKMKEKGDIPEGYSVSREKKERFSLILESASTNQTSMYLCASSREPYEQYFGPGTRLTVT.

The chain is built from TRBV6-1 and TRBJ1-2, with 7 bases lining up with TRBD1. Per the germline V gene, CDR1 is MNHNS and CDR2 is SASEGT. This CDR3 comprises 14 residues. V trimming: 3 bases; J trimming: 4 bases; junction bases outside the gene matches: 5. Here the CDR3 DNA reads TGTGCCAGCAGTGACCCGGGACAGCTCTATGGCTACACCTTC. Residues: CASSDPGQLYGYTF.

This clone showed up just a few times. The chain couples TRBV7-9 to TRBJ1-2; D remains unclear. Germline CDR1 and CDR2: SEHNR and FQNEAQ (reference sequence). The CDR3 runs 14 residues. V was trimmed by 5 bases and J by 2 bases, leaving 12 bases between them. For the CDR3, the DNA is TGTGCCAGCAGCCCCCCGGCGGGGAACTATGGCTACACCTTC. Its translation: CASSPPAGNYGYTF. The full variable domain, with the rest looked up from reference TRBV7-9 and TRBJ1-2, is DTGVSQNPRHKITKRGQNVTFRCDPISEHNRLYWYRQTLGQGPEFLTYFQNEAQLEKSRLLSDRFSAERPKGSFSTLEIQRTEQGDSAMYLCASSPPAGNYGYTFGSGTRLTVV.

This chain uses TRBV29-1 with TRBJ1-1; D gene unclear. Germline CDR1 and CDR2: SQVTM and ANQGSEA. V lost 4 bases to trimming and J lost 4 bases, with 16 bases between them. CDR3 length: 14 residues. This CDR3 reads CSVAFKVRGTEAFF. In DNA, the CDR3 is TGCAGCGTTGCTTTTAAGGTGCGAGGCACTGAAGCTTTCTTT.

V and J are TRBV5-1 and TRBJ2-5; no clear D gene. V lost 4 bases and J lost 4, with 5 bases in between. Germline values: CDR1 SGHRS, CDR2 YFSETQ. The CDR3 contains 11 residues. CDR3 region: CASSQRETQYF. CDR3 bases: TGCGCCAGCAGCCAAAGAGAGACCCAGTACTTC. The full variable domain, in which reference TRBV5-1 and TRBJ2-5 provide the parts outside the CDR3, is KAGVTQTPRYLIKTRGQQVTLSCSPISGHRSVSWYQQTPGQGLQFLFEYFSETQRNKGNFPGRFSGRQFSNSRSEMNVSTLELGDSALYLCASSQRETQYFGPGTRLLVL.

This chain uses TRBV6-5 with TRBJ1-4; TRBD1 is a possible D gene (6 bases). Per germline, CDR1 MNHEY and CDR2 SVGAGI. Trimming cost V 6 bases and J 5 bases, with 16 bases left between them. This CDR3 contains 15 residues. The CDR3 loop is CASRRRQAGNEKLFF. CDR3 in DNA: TGTGCCAGCAGACGTCGACAGGCGGGAAATGAAAAACTGTTTTTT.